Reported below is one T cell receptor (beta chain). What antigen it recognizes has not been identified. Nothing much larger sits one base from this clone, and base qualities are not available. This sample was taken from a study of cytomegalovirus exposure and HLA in healthy donors (dated by TCRdb to about 2017). As for the study more broadly: An earlier analysis of some 620 of the donors reported 276 Gb of sequence data and about 120 million unique TCR beta sequences obtained from about 180 million T cells. Approximately 300 gigabases of sequencing data and 70 million to 100 million unique TCR sequences made up an early release that covered approximately 620 HLA-typed donors. Of the 300 to 500 genotyped donors, over 80% were placed in the genetic ancestry cluster associated with self-reported Caucasian donors. The study aimed to test whether cataloging public T cell receptors could reveal signatures of past pathogen exposure. The T cell repertoires of several hundred subjects were profiled by immunosequencing and related to cytomegalovirus serostatus. A separate validation cohort of about 110 different subjects was used in addition to the 666-subject first cohort. To predict cytomegalovirus infection status, the study combined high-throughput TCR immunosequencing, statistical association of individual TCRs with disease status, and machine learning. A later analysis re-examined previously published TCR beta repertoires from roughly 650 donors and added high-resolution HLA genotyping to investigate patterns of TCR occurrence. Rather than drawing on any new phenotypic data, the later analysis identified candidate immune exposures from TCR beta sequences and the way those sequences occurred across donors. To decide whether each TCR beta V gene segment behaved as functional or pseudogenic, an earlier analysis of some 580 of the donors relied on high-throughput TCR beta sequencing. Donor age, sex, ethnicity and CMV serostatus were compiled alongside the repertoire data. A later genetic analysis took genome-wide SNP genotypes for 398 of the 666 donors and used that subset as a discovery cohort. Every discovery cohort repertoire had been produced on one sequencing platform. Both class I and class II loci were covered by HLA typing, at four-digit resolution. The number of typed donors differed by locus: roughly 629-640 for A, B, C, DRB1 and DQB1; approximately 520 for DQA1; roughly 600 for DPA1; and some 470 for DPB1. About 5 DR-DQ haplotypes were handled as single units for association and clustering, since linkage in the cohort was strong. On average, roughly 250,000 unique TCR beta nucleotide sequences were sequenced per donor among some 430 genotyped donors of the cohort, with about 17% of those sequences being non-productive. General findings and caveats noted by the study authors: In vitro tests confirmed that a few of the cytomegalovirus-associated TCR beta chains recognize cytomegalovirus antigens. Correlated functional status among segregating V segments might be attributable to linkage disequilibrium, but an unknown experimental factor could not be ruled out. A later analysis associated about 18,000 TCR beta sequences with specific HLA alleles at a false discovery rate of 0.05. The cohort was sequenced for TCR beta chains only, and without alpha or paired-chain data the features that could be detected were limited. According to a later analysis, TCR association rates differed among HLA loci, with DRB1 alleles showing the most associated TCRs and HLA-C alleles showing the fewest. Cytomegalovirus status was reported to be diagnosed by the classifier with high specificity and sensitivity in both the original and validation cohorts. A further reported finding was that TCR beta sequences accurately predicted the HLA-A and HLA-B alleles for most subjects in the first cohort. Broadly in line with IMGT annotations, most TCR beta V segments showed up in productive rearrangements about 87% or about 30% of the time in an earlier analysis of around 550 of the donors. According to a later genetic analysis, donors in an Asian-associated ancestry cluster had fewer N-insertions in productive TCRs than the approximately 610-donor mean. Some IMGT-functional V segments, including TRBV6-2 and TRBV6-3, could not be distinguished by the 87-base-pair reads and were therefore excluded. In a later analysis, HLA-associated TCR beta chains were found to be more clonally expanded and to have lower generation probabilities than equally common non-associated chains. In a later analysis, most CMV-associated TCR beta chains were found to appear HLA-restricted, with HLA associations seemingly driven largely by CMV exposure. Across donors, most TCR sequences were observed very rarely, whereas some public TCRs were present in many individuals. HLA typing was unavailable for some donors at each locus, so association tests used only the typed subset. CMV serostatus was the only immune exposure information available for the cohort. According to the authors, the approach could potentially be generalized to other disease states and immunological phenotypes. Several of the top co-occurrence clusters appeared to be linked to parvovirus B19, influenza, CMV and Epstein-Barr virus, according to a later analysis. The study gave a list of 150 to 200 TCR beta chains associated with cytomegalovirus. Because counts were too low, some 17 rarely observed V segments, including chromosome 9 orphons, were left out of the earlier analysis of 587 of the donors. A cluster of highly shared sequence variants was judged likely to represent a technical artifact of the sequencing pipeline. Assigning TCR associations to individual alleles was difficult when HLA alleles, especially DR and DQ, strongly co-occurred. Roughly uniform sequencing depth across donors was assumed in presence/absence analyses, although this assumption may not hold. V-gene and J-gene trimming of TCR beta chains was associated with a missense DCLRE1C variant in a later genetic analysis, and the association was replicated in an independent cohort.

The trim is 0 bases for V and 5 bases for J, with a gap of 4 bases between the germline ends. Reading from cysteine to phenylalanine, the CDR3 counts 12 amino acids. This entry keeps only the CDR3 DNA: 36 bases, framed from base 1. CDR1 and CDR2, per the germline V gene (reference sequence), are MNHNY and SVGAGI. Library prep was done by the immunoSEQ multiplex PCR assay. A mixture of 60 forward primers for TCR Vbeta segments and 13 reverse primers for TCR Jbeta segments was used in the multiplex PCR. The CDR3 region of rearranged TCR beta genes was amplified from genomic DNA by a multiplex PCR assay. The amplified TCR beta libraries were sequenced on the Illumina HiSeq System as 87-base-pair reads. The paper's data handling went like this. Across the roughly 640 repertoires, a later analysis counted tens of millions of unique TCR beta chains, roughly 11 million of which were shared by at least two donors. To remove PCR and sequencing errors, raw reads were error-corrected and collapsed into unique sequences using a nearest-neighbor algorithm that merged closely related sequences. To assign V, D and J gene segments, CDR3 sequences were aligned to IMGT reference sequences. For a sequence to be retained, a match of at least six nucleotides was required to both a V gene segment and a J gene segment. Rearrangements were classified as productive when the CDR3 lacked stop codons and remained in frame with V and J, and all other rearrangements were classified as non-productive. CDR3 was defined by IMGT convention, running from the second conserved V-encoded cysteine to the conserved J-encoded phenylalanine. The earlier analysis of roughly 590 of the donors excluded sequences that lacked an unambiguous match to a single V gene segment. In an earlier analysis of a few hundred of the donors, V segments were called functional above 56.7% productive rearrangements and were called segregating when the between-donor standard deviation exceeded 5%. A statistical classification framework was developed to diagnose cytomegalovirus status using the catalog of TCR beta chain sequences. In a later analysis, V and J genes were assigned by comparing TCR nucleotide sequences against IMGT/GENE-DB human TR gene sequences. A later analysis assigned CDR3 sequences and most-parsimonious VDJ recombination scenarios with the TCRdist pipeline. In a later analysis, each TCR beta chain was defined by its CDR3 amino acid sequence together with its V-gene family, and reads lacking a unique V-gene family were excluded. As a way to deal with suspected cross-contamination and a sequencing artifact, a later analysis dropped more than 500 nucleotide sequences that were highly shared and had low generation probability. In a later analysis, a clonal expansion index was calculated for each public chain from normalized within-repertoire ranks of inferred template counts. In a later analysis, generation probabilities were computed using a VDJ recombination model fitted to out-of-frame rearrangements, and the results were checked against IGoR. In a later analysis, TCR-TCR, TCR-HLA and TCR-CMV co-occurrence was scored with hypergeometric tests, and a repertoire-size bias correction was applied to TCR pairs. False discovery rates were estimated in a later analysis by permuting HLA or CMV assignments 20 times. A later analysis grouped co-occurring TCRs with DBSCAN, adding TCRdist sequence similarity when clustering within HLA-allele-positive subsets. Co-occurrence clustering excluded repertoires with fewer than 30,000 or more than 120,000 public chains, plus five with anomalous nucleotide sharing. Imported from immuneACCESS, the table was reduced by TCRdb to in-frame sequences with V and J called. These copies leave out some clones; in studies compared against another copy, an unresolved V gene accounts for under half, and the cause of the remainder is not known. V, J and clone size reflect that table, while D and trimming were determined from the DNA. The sample records over 150,000 clones, 68% of which are singletons. Jointly, the top ten make up around 4.3% of the sample.

The cohort consisted of 600 to 700 healthy bone marrow donors. At the time of sampling, every cohort member was nominally healthy, though immune exposures that went unrecorded were likely present. The donor was CMV seropositive and was included in the group of 300 or so seropositive cohort members. Every donor gave a peripheral blood sample, and the peripheral blood mononuclear cells from that sample were used for TCR beta sequencing. The Qiagen DNeasy Blood Extraction Kit was used to extract genomic DNA from the blood cell samples. The sequence derives from a woman in her late teens or twenties in good health and CMV-seropositive. Here the chain combines TRBV6-6 and TRBJ1-1, with the D gene uncertain. Sequenced material: PBMCs. The CDR3 is CASSYSATEAFF. The nucleotide sequence reads TGTGCCAGCAGTTACTCGGCTACTGAAGCTTTCTTT.